The present T cell receptor (beta chain) was sequenced within a study of blood T cell repertoires in COVID-19 (dated by TCRdb to 2020 to 2022). With regard to the full study: Samples from collaborators originated in the United States, Italy and Spain and spanned both the acute and convalescent phases of COVID-19. The dataset comprised deeply sampled blood TCRbeta repertoires from subjects exposed to, actively infected with, or recovered from COVID-19. The sample metadata nearly always contained a de-identified subject ID, COVID-19 status, age in years and sex. HLA class I and class II types, where available, came from metadata supplied by the sample provider rather than from assay-based typing. The samples were drawn from two sources: the first 160 participants of the ongoing ImmuneRACE study, and 950 to 1,500 subjects contributed by 6 global collaborators. A freely available public database, intended as a resource for researchers studying the immune response to SARS-CoV-2, is where the repertoires were released. The prospective study material was composed of cDNA or gDNA derived from T cells, B-cell-depleted T cells, or PBMCs. Overall study results and their limits: The amount of clinical and demographic metadata varied by source and participant and was provided uncurated.

Trimming at the junction amounts to 1 base on V and 0 bases on J, and the germline ends lie 10 bases apart. Spanning cysteine to phenylalanine, the CDR3 consists of 16 amino acids. The read is trimmed to its CDR3 DNA, 48 bases read in frame from base 1. The CDR1 and CDR2 encoded by the germline V gene (reference sequence) are LGHDT and YNNKEL. Collaborating institutions collected whole blood in K2EDTA tubes following their own protocols. Collaborator samples were shipped for TCRbeta analysis as frozen whole blood, isolated PBMCs, or DNA extracted from either sample type. Comments on this clone: No antigen is known for it. It has no much larger one-base neighbor in the sample; base qualities were not kept.

TCRbeta CDR3 regions were amplified from genomic DNA using the immunoSEQ Assay, a bias-controlled multiplex PCR. In the paper's pipeline: The number of nucleated cells in each sample was estimated by amplification of reference gene primers within the assay. To quantify the absolute abundance of each unique TCRbeta CDR3 rearrangement, sequence reads were collapsed and filtered. Productive Simpson clonality was computed per sample as the square root of Simpson's diversity index over productive rearrangements. TCRdb carries this immuneACCESS record with in-frame sequences only. Its versions omit some clonotypes, under half of them owing to an unresolved V gene in the studies checked, with the rest unexplained. D and trimming were read from the DNA, whereas the V and J calls and clone size are those reported in that table. The sample includes 150,000 to 200,000 clones, with approximately 87% observed a single time. The ten largest clonotypes hold roughly 3.7% of the sample.

The receptor comes from a man aged 18-30 years with active or convalescent COVID-19. Recombination linked TRBV3-1 (or the pseudogene TRBV3-2) to TRBJ1-3, with the D gene not clear enough to name. The sample taken for sequencing was peripheral blood. CDR3 reads: CASSQGGRLSGNTIYF. The DNA sequence is as follows: TGTGCCAGCAGCCAAGGAGGTCGCCTCTCTGGAAACACCATATATTTT.